The 16 T cell receptor beta chains below were found in one sample sequenced in a study of blood T cell repertoires in COVID-19 (TCRdb year 2020). Library prep was done by the immunoSEQ multiplex PCR assay. TCRdb retrieved this table from immuneACCESS and kept in-frame rearrangements only. Not all clones are present; in checked studies, unresolved V genes account for under half, and no reason is known for the remainder. This sample gives 200,000 to 250,000 clones in total; 84% of them show up just once. The ten largest account for 7.5% to 9% of the sample. The sample taken for sequencing was peripheral blood. The receptors come from a woman of 80 years or more with COVID-19, enrolled during active disease.

The chain employs TRBV5-4 and TRBJ1-2, with D maybe TRBD1 (6 bases). Trimming removed 0 bases at V and 7 bases at J, with 16 bases between. From germline, CDR1 is SGHNT and CDR2 YYREEE (reference sequence). The CDR3 consists of 15 residues. The CDR3 spells CASSLGTGSKSGYTF. CDR3 DNA: TGTGCCAGCAGCTTGGGAACAGGGAGTAAAAGTGGCTACACCTTC.

The J gene is TRBJ1-4, the V gene TRBV2; D perhaps matches TRBD1 (6 bases). The germline V gene has CDR1 SNHLY and CDR2 FYNNEI. V was shortened by 7 bases and J by 2 bases, with 11 bases between the two germline ends. CDR3 length equals 14 residues. The CDR3 here is CASNGGLTNEKLFF. The CDR3 DNA follows: TGTGCCAGCAACGGGGGGCTTACTAATGAAAAACTGTTTTTT.

This clone was recorded once. The V gene is TRBV18, the J gene TRBJ1-1; D not certain. Germline V gene lookup returns CDR1 KGHSH and CDR2 LQKENI. Trimming removed 3 bases at V and 2 bases at J, with 10 bases between. The CDR3 has 14 residues. The CDR3 spells CASSPQEINTEAFF. The CDR3 nucleotides read TGTGCCAGCTCACCCCAAGAGATTAACACTGAAGCTTTCTTT. Supplemented by reference TRBV18 and TRBJ1-1, the full variable domain reads NAGVMQNPRHLVRRRGQEARLRCSPMKGHSHVYWYRQLPEEGLKFMVYLQKENIIDESGMPKERFSAEFPKEGPSILRIQQVVRGDSAAYFCASSPQEINTEAFFGQGTRLTVV.

The chain joins TRBV5-4 to TRBJ2-7; D unresolved. The CDR3 is 12 amino acids. CDR1 SGHNT and CDR2 YYREEE come from the germline V gene (reference sequence). Trimming took off 2 bases at V and 2 bases at J, with 5 bases between the two ends. The CDR3 nucleotides are TGTGCCAGCAGCTTTGGGCCCTACGAGCAGTACTTC. Protein product: CASSFGPYEQYF.

This chain joins TRBV6-2 or TRBV6-3 and TRBJ1-5, with D hard to call. Trimming took off 2 bases at V and 1 base at J, with 15 bases between the two ends. The CDR3 is 17 residues long. Germline CDR1 is MNHEY and CDR2 is SVGEGT. In DNA form, the CDR3 reads TGTGCCAGCAGTTACAGCGAGGGAAGCGTGAGCAATCAGCCCCAGCATTTT. This sequence encodes CASSYSEGSVSNQPQHF.

This sequence joins TRBV2 and TRBJ2-7, with TRBD2 identical over 7 bases. The CDR3 runs to 15 residues. Germline trimming cut 5 bases from V and 1 base from J; bases unmatched to any gene: 8. Germline CDR1 is SNHLY and CDR2 is FYNNEI. The CDR3 DNA follows: TGTGCCAGCAGTAGAAGGCAGGGAGGGTCCTACGAGCAGTACTTC. This codes for CASSRRQGGSYEQYF.

The sample holds a few counts of this clone. The chain combines TRBV4-2 with TRBJ2-7; D is possibly TRBD2 (6 bases). The CDR3 is made up of 15 amino acids. CDR1 is LGHNA, CDR2 YNFKEQ, per germline. With 3 bases removed from V and 9 bases from J, the gap between germline ends came to 21 bases. The CDR3 DNA reads as TGTGCCAGCAGCCAGGAGCATAGCGGAGGTGGTGCGCAGTACTTC. It translates to CASSQEHSGGGAQYF.

The chain links TRBV7-8 to TRBJ1-1; 9 bases align to TRBD1. J gave up 0 bases and V 4 bases, and 12 bases lay outside the gene matches. Per the germline V gene, CDR1 is SGHVS and CDR2 is FQNEAQ. This CDR3 comprises 18 residues. CDR3 protein: CASSYSTGQGNMNTEAFF. DNA for the CDR3: TGTGCCAGCAGCTATAGTACGGGACAGGGTAACATGAACACTGAAGCTTTCTTT.

In DNA form, the CDR3 reads TGTGCCAGCAGCAAGCCTGGGGCCAACGTCCTGACTTTC. Residues: CASSKPGANVLTF. The chain combines TRBV5-5 with TRBJ2-6; D not resolved. The V end lost 4 bases, the J end lost 2 bases, and 4 bases lay between the germline ends. Germline CDR1 and CDR2: SGHKS and YYEKEE (reference sequence). The CDR3 contains 13 residues. Complete variable domain (other parts from reference TRBV5-5 and TRBJ2-6): DAGVTQSPTHLIKTRGQQVTLRCSPISGHKSVSWYQQVLGQGPQFIFQYYEKEERGRGNFPDRFSARQFPNYSSELNVNALLLGDSALYLCASSKPGANVLTFGAGSRLTVL.

The V and J genes are TRBV4-2 and TRBJ1-3; TRBD1 agrees at 7 bases. Trimming removed 4 bases from V and 0 bases from J; junction bases left unmatched: 9. This CDR3 region has 17 residues. The V gene's germline CDR1 is LGHNA and CDR2 YNFKEQ. Here the CDR3 DNA reads TGTGCCAGCAGCCTCGCGACAGGGTTAAGCTCTGGAAACACCATATATTTT. Protein product: CASSLATGLSSGNTIYF.

The chain is built from TRBV7-2 and TRBJ1-3; D is uncertain. Trimming pared 1 base from V and 0 bases from J, leaving 7 bases between. Germline CDR1 and CDR2: SGHTA and FQGNSA. The CDR3 is 15 amino acids. The CDR3 loop reads CASSLDRLSGNTIYF. DNA for the CDR3: TGTGCCAGCAGCTTAGATCGACTCTCTGGAAACACCATATATTTT. Supplemented by reference TRBV7-2 and TRBJ1-3, the full variable domain reads GAGVSQSPSNKVTEKGKDVELRCDPISGHTALYWYRQSLGQGLEFLIYFQGNSAPDKSGLPSDRFSAERTGGSVSTLTIQRTQQEDSAVYLCASSLDRLSGNTIYFGEGSWLTVV.

This chain connects TRBV7-2 to TRBJ2-5; no reliable D call. The CDR3 runs 12 residues. V gave up 4 bases and J gave up 5 bases, with 8 bases separating them. Per the germline V gene, CDR1 is SGHTA and CDR2 is FQGNSA. This CDR3 is CASSSIGETQYF. The CDR3 nucleotides are TGTGCCAGCAGCTCCATTGGCGAGACCCAGTACTTC.

This clone was counted between two and nine times. The chain combines TRBV28 with TRBJ1-2; the D gene is possibly TRBD1 (6 bases). CDR1 and CDR2 from the germline V gene are MDHEN and SYDVKM. V lost 4 bases and J 5 bases, leaving 14 bases between the germline ends. CDR3 length equals 14 residues. The CDR3 loop reads CASSYTTGRYGYTF. The CDR3 nucleotides are TGTGCCAGCAGTTACACGACAGGCAGATATGGCTACACCTTC.

The chain joins TRBV3-1 (or the pseudogene TRBV3-2) to TRBJ1-2, with 7 bases fitting TRBD1. Germline CDR1 LGHDT, CDR2 YNNKEL (reference sequence). With 3 bases clipped from V and 4 bases from J, the junction kept 2 bases outside the gene matches. The CDR3 runs 13 residues. The CDR3, as DNA: TGTGCCAGCAGCCACCGGGACAGCTATGGCTACACCTTC. Its protein is CASSHRDSYGYTF.

The chain recombines TRBV6-5 with TRBJ2-7; D gene unclear. Trimming shortened V by 6 bases and J by 5 bases, and 11 bases separated the two germline ends. The CDR3 extends over 12 amino acids. The germline CDR1 and CDR2 sequences are MNHEY and SVGAGI. CDR3 nucleotide sequence: TGTGCCAGCAGGACCGACACCCACGAGCAGTACTTC. The encoded protein is CASRTDTHEQYF.

The chain has TRBV5-1 and TRBJ1-6; possible D gene TRBD1, 5 bases. The CDR3 is made up of 14 amino acids. V lost 9 bases, J lost 7 bases, and 17 bases lay in between. The V gene's germline CDR1 is SGHRS and CDR2 YFSETQ. The CDR3 nucleotides are TGCGCCAACGCGACGGGACTCGAAAATTCACCCCTCCACTTT. Translating it yields CANATGLENSPLHF.